This T cell receptor beta chain came from a study of T cells after posttransplantation cyclophosphamide. Points from the study as a whole: Tissue-infiltrating T cells from skin or gut overlapped little with blood T cells. Later blood repertoires were often dominated by clones from the donor CD8+ memory compartment. Recipient CMV seropositivity and CMV reactivation strongly tracked TRB clonality.

On the day of bone marrow donation, the related graft donor provided peripheral blood. The CDR3 is 15 amino acids. V was trimmed by 0 bases and J by 6 bases, leaving 14 bases between them. Germline CDR1 SGHTA, CDR2 FQGNSA. Only in-frame clones appear in the TCRdb table, and some are missing; sequencing was by immunoSEQ multiplex PCR. The sample was found to contain fewer than 35,000 clones, and every one recurs. This clone was counted only a few times. Its antigen is currently unknown. The chain combines TRBV7-2 with TRBJ2-5; possible D gene TRBD1, 5 bases. Sequencing was done on a sample of PBMCs. This clonotype originated in a woman aged 55 to 70 in good health, CMV-negative, and a related stem cell transplant donor. The CDR3 is CASSLAVHRGKTQYF. The CDR3 DNA reads TGTGCCAGCAGCTTAGCGGTCCATAGGGGAAAGACCCAGTACTTC.